The 8 T cell receptor beta chains given below trace back to one sample, sequenced in a study of T cells after yellow fever vaccination. TCRdb re-derived calls from the 5' RACE reads in MiXCR, one entry per CDR3 protein. The table has some 160,000 distinct CDR3 sequences, about a tenth seen once. The source was CD8+ T cells sorted from PBMCs, collected 45 days after the yellow fever booster vaccination. These receptors originate from a man aged 18 to 35 who received the YFV17D yellow fever vaccine.

This clonotype was counted between two and nine times. The chain uses TRBV19 and TRBJ2-7; the D is unclear. V was shortened by 8 bases and J by 2 bases, with 13 bases between the two germline ends. Germline-derived CDR1 and CDR2 are LNHDA and SQIVND (reference sequence). The CDR3 is 13 amino acids. The CDR3 coding sequence is TGTGCCAGTGGTCAGGACGGAGCCTACGAGCAGTACTTC. Translating gives CASGQDGAYEQYF. The full variable domain, with the rest looked up from reference TRBV19 and TRBJ2-7, is DGGITQSPKYLFRKEGQNVTLSCEQNLNHDAMYWYRQDPGQGLRLIYYSQIVNDFQKGDIAEGYSVSREKKESFPLTVTSAQKNPTAFYLCASGQDGAYEQYFGPGTRLTVT.

CDR3 in DNA: TGTGCCAGCAATTCGGGGAATCAGCCCCAGCATTTT. It encodes CASNSGNQPQHF. This chain joins TRBV5-6 and TRBJ1-5; D is uncertain. Per germline, CDR1 SGHDT and CDR2 YYEEEE. The germline V and J ends were trimmed by 6 bases and 4 bases, with 8 bases remaining between them. The CDR3 covers 12 residues.

This clonotype was counted a few times. The chain recombines TRBV7-9 with TRBJ2-5; no clear D gene. The V end lost 3 bases, the J end lost 0 bases, and 11 bases lay between the germline ends. The CDR3 covers 15 residues. The germline V gene has CDR1 SEHNR and CDR2 FQNEAQ (reference sequence). CDR3: CASSLRLLNQETQYF. CDR3 nucleotide sequence: TGTGCCAGCAGCTTGAGGCTCCTCAACCAAGAGACCCAGTACTTC.

This clonotype was seen a handful of times. The V and J genes are TRBV7-8 and TRBJ2-7; maybe TRBD2 (6 bases). CDR1 and CDR2 from the germline V gene are SGHVS and FQNEAQ. This CDR3 comprises 15 residues. The ends were cut back, 2 bases at V and 1 base at J, with 12 bases in the middle. The CDR3 loop is CASSLTVSGSYEQYF. In DNA, the CDR3 is TGTGCCAGCAGCTTAACCGTCAGCGGGTCCTACGAGCAGTACTTC.

This clonotype was seen a handful of times. The genes are TRBV6-4 and TRBJ2-4; D not resolved. Germline CDR1 is MRHNA and CDR2 is SNTAGT. Trimming took 3 bases from V and 7 from J, leaving 7 bases between them. The CDR3 is 12 amino acids. CDR3 sequence (DNA): TGTGCCAGCAGTGATGTGGATAACATTCAGTACTTC. Encoded protein: CASSDVDNIQYF.

The chain recombines TRBV5-1 with TRBJ2-3, with TRBD2 matching over 11 bases. The CDR3 loop spans 22 amino acids. V lost 2 bases and J lost 0; bases outside the gene matches: 20. From germline, CDR1 is SGHRS and CDR2 YFSETQ. CDR3 DNA: TGCGCCAGCAGCTTCCCACGACAGGATCTAGCGGGGGGACCTTTTAGCACAGATACGCAGTATTTT. Amino acids: CASSFPRQDLAGGPFSTDTQYF.

V and J are TRBV29-1 and TRBJ1-3; no definite D call. This CDR3 contains 14 residues. The V end was cut by 1 base, the J end by 0 bases, with 7 bases between. CDR1 SQVTM and CDR2 ANQGSEA come from the germline V gene. The chain's CDR3 is CSVEVPDSGNTIYF. CDR3 bases: TGCAGCGTTGAAGTACCAGACTCTGGAAACACCATATATTTT. The variable domain in full, with the rest retrieved from reference TRBV29-1 and TRBJ1-3, is SAVISQKPSRDICQRGTSLTIQCQVDSQVTMMFWYRQQPGQSLTLIATANQGSEATYESGFVIDKFPISRPNLTFSTLTVSNMSPEDSSIYLCSVEVPDSGNTIYFGEGSWLTVV.

The V and J genes are TRBV6-1 and TRBJ1-1; 8 bases are shared with TRBD1. Germline V lookup: CDR1 MNHNS, CDR2 SASEGT. J lost 0 bases, V lost 5 bases, and 14 bases had no gene match. The CDR3 sequence is 18 residues long. The CDR3 reads CASSPSPGQAFLNTEAFF. CDR3 nucleotide sequence: TGTGCCAGCAGTCCTTCTCCGGGACAGGCATTTTTGAACACTGAAGCTTTCTTT.